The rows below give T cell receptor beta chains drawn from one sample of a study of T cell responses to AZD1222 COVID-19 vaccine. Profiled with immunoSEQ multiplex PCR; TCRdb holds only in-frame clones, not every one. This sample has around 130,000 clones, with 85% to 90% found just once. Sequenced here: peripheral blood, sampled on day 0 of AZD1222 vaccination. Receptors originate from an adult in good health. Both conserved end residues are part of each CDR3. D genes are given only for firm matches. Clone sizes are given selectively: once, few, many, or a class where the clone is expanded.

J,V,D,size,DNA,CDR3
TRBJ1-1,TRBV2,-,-,TGTGCCAGCAGTAGGGTCACTGAAGCTTTCTTT,CASSRVTEAFF
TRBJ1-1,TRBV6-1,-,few,TGTGCCAGCAGTGAATCGGGTGGCGACACTGAAGCTTTCTTT,CASSESGGDTEAFF
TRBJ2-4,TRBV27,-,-,-,CASSSSRTGGRNIQYF
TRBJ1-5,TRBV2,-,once,TGTGCCAGCAGTGCTCGGAATCAGCCCCAGCATTTT,CASSARNQPQHF
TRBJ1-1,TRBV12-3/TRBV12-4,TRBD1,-,TGTGCCAGCAGGACAGGGTGGACGGCTTTCTTT,CASRTGWTAFF
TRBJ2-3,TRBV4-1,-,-,TGCGCCAGCAGCCAAGGGGCCACAGATACGCAGTATTTT,CASSQGATDTQYF
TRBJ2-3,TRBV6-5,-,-,TGTGCCAGCATCAGCGGCGGTAGCACAGATACGCAGTATTTT,CASISGGSTDTQYF
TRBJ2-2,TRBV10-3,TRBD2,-,TGTGCCACACTAGTGGGGGGGTGGCGCACCGGGGAGCTGTTTTTT,CATLVGGWRTGELFF
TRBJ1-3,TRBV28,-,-,TGTGCCAGCAGTCCCCCAGGGGACTCTGGAAACACCATATATTTT,CASSPPGDSGNTIYF
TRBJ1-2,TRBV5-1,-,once,TGCGCCAGCAGCTTGGGGTCAGGCAATGGCTACACCTTC,CASSLGSGNGYTF
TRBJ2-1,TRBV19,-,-,TGTGCCAGTAAAGCGGGTTCTAGCTCCTACAATGAGCAGTTCTTC,CASKAGSSSYNEQFF
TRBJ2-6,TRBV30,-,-,TGTGCCTGGGCGGCATCCGGGGCCAACGTCCTGACTTTC,CAWAASGANVLTF
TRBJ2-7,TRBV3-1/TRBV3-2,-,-,TGTGCCAGCAGCCAAGGCCCTAGCTCGTCCTACGAGCAGTACTTC,CASSQGPSSSYEQYF
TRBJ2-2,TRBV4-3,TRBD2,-,TGCGCCAGCAGCCAATTTAGCGGGGGGGCAAACACCGGGGAGCTGTTTTTT,CASSQFSGGANTGELFF